This T cell receptor (beta chain) was documented in a study of T cell changes during pregnancy in multiple sclerosis. Germline lookup yields CDR1 SGHRS and CDR2 YFSETQ. The CDR3 sequence is 15 residues long. V lost 0 bases, J lost 1 base, and 10 bases lay in between. Sequenced by immunoSEQ multiplex PCR; TCRdb stores in-frame clones only, minus some. Of over 60,000 clones listed, 75% to 95% are singletons. Sequencing was performed on peripheral blood, taken in the third trimester of pregnancy. The clonotype originates from a female donor in good health, enrolled as a control in a pregnancy study. The chain has TRBV5-1 and TRBJ1-1; TRBD1 is a possible D gene (5 bases). For the CDR3, the DNA is TGCGCCAGCAGCTTGGAGGGCAGGGAGAACACTGAAGCTTTCTTT. This gives the protein CASSLEGRENTEAFF. Together with reference TRBV5-1 and TRBJ1-1, the CDR3 gives the full variable domain: KAGVTQTPRYLIKTRGQQVTLSCSPISGHRSVSWYQQTPGQGLQFLFEYFSETQRNKGNFPGRFSGRQFSNSRSEMNVSTLELGDSALYLCASSLEGRENTEAFFGQGTRLTVV.